Following are 30 T cell receptor beta chains from one sample sequenced in a study of human CD4 T cells and Enterobacteriaceae. Clones were sequenced by immunoSEQ multiplex PCR, and TCRdb holds only the in-frame ones, with some missing. The sample carries 25,000 to 35,000 clones, 80% to 90% recorded once. Sorting took every CD4+ cell except CD45RA+CCR7+CD95- naive cells, reaching over 95% purity. Sequencing was carried out using memory CD4+ T cells from blood. These receptors were taken from a human donor in good health.

The V call is TRBV6-1, the J call TRBJ1-5; D is undetermined. This CDR3 is 15 amino acids long. CDR1 MNHNS and CDR2 SASEGT come from the germline V gene. Trimming stripped 5 bases from V and 4 bases from J, with 15 bases between. The CDR3 DNA follows: TGTGCCAGCAGTATCGAAAAAATCGGGAATCAGCCCCAGCATTTT. It codes for CASSIEKIGNQPQHF.

The rearrangement links TRBV28 to TRBJ2-3, with D possibly being TRBD2 (5 bases). The CDR3 has 15 amino acids. Germline assignment: CDR1 MDHEN and CDR2 SYDVKM. V shed 7 bases and J shed 2 bases, with 16 bases lying between them. CDR3 DNA: TGTGCCAGCAAAGCCCGGGGTCTAATCACAGATACGCAGTATTTT. This codes for CASKARGLITDTQYF.

The chain links TRBV5-4 to TRBJ1-2; no reliable D call. The CDR3 totals 12 residues. Germline CDR1 SGHNT, CDR2 YYREEE (reference sequence). Trimming cost V 1 base and J 8 bases, with 9 bases left between them. CDR3 protein: CASSLSLGGYTF. Here the CDR3 DNA reads TGTGCCAGCAGCTTGTCCCTCGGGGGCTACACCTTC.

The chain recombines TRBV7-9 with TRBJ1-4; D possibly corresponds to TRBD1 (6 bases). This CDR3 region has 15 residues. Looked up from germline, CDR1 is SEHNR and CDR2 is FQNEAQ (reference sequence). V lost 2 bases and J lost 5, with 12 bases in between. CDR3 sequence reads: CASSLQTGRNEKLFF. The CDR3 coding sequence is TGTGCCAGCAGCTTACAAACAGGGAGAAATGAAAAACTGTTTTTT.

This clone has just a few counts. The genes are TRBV19 and TRBJ1-3; TRBD1 is a possible D gene (5 bases). Germline V gives CDR1 LNHDA, CDR2 SQIVND (reference sequence). V was shortened by 5 bases and J by 4 bases, with 15 bases between the two germline ends. This CDR3 comprises 15 residues. Here the CDR3 reads CASSPTGFPGNTIYF. CDR3 nucleotide sequence: TGTGCCAGTAGTCCCACAGGCTTTCCAGGAAACACCATATATTTT.

V is TRBV25-1 and J is TRBJ1-1, with D perhaps TRBD1 (6 bases). V was shortened by 5 bases and J by 5 bases, with 12 bases between the two germline ends. The CDR3 runs to 13 residues. Germline CDR1 and CDR2: MGHDK and SYGVNS. CDR3 sequence reads: CASSRPGETEAFF. The DNA of the CDR3 is TGTGCCAGCAGTCGCCCAGGGGAAACTGAAGCTTTCTTT.

This clone has more than one count but fewer than ten. The chain recombines TRBV28 with TRBJ1-1; 7 bases map to TRBD1. Germline values: CDR1 MDHEN, CDR2 SYDVKM. CDR3 size: 16 residues. The junction had 10 bases not matched to a gene; V was cut back by 2 bases and J by 4 bases. The CDR3 reads CASSLAGRGKVTEAFF. Written as DNA, the CDR3 is TGTGCCAGCAGTTTAGCGGGCAGGGGGAAGGTCACTGAAGCTTTCTTT.

V and J are TRBV19 and TRBJ2-7; D is possibly TRBD2 (7 bases). CDR3 length equals 14 residues. CDR1 and CDR2 from the germline V gene are LNHDA and SQIVND (reference sequence). Trimming took 9 bases from V and 2 from J, leaving 17 bases between them. The CDR3 protein is CASTTGRGTYEQYF. The CDR3 DNA reads TGTGCCAGCACTACAGGGAGGGGTACCTACGAGCAGTACTTC.

The V gene is TRBV6-6, the J gene TRBJ2-2, with D hard to call. V lost 8 bases, J lost 1 base, and 5 bases lay in between. Germline V gene data show CDR1 as MNHNY and CDR2 as SVGAGI (reference sequence). The CDR3 has 12 residues. CDR3 in DNA: TGTGCCAGCGGCAAGAACACCGGGGAGCTGTTTTTT. This codes for CASGKNTGELFF.

The rearrangement links TRBV10-3 to TRBJ2-7, with D possibly called TRBD1 or TRBD2 (5 bases each). CDR1 is ENHRY, CDR2 SYGVKD, per germline. This CDR3 spans 13 amino acids. V lost 7 bases to trimming and J lost 3 bases, with 13 bases between them. The CDR3 region has the DNA TGTGCCATCAATCGGGACGGATACTACGAGCAGTACTTC. The encoded protein is CAINRDGYYEQYF.

This chain joins TRBV11-2 and TRBJ2-3, with 7 bases that match TRBD2. The V and J ends lost 1 base and 2 bases, in that order; junction bases with no gene match: 3. This CDR3 contains 15 residues. Germline V lookup: CDR1 SGHAT, CDR2 FQNNGV. The CDR3 is CASSLVGTNTDTQYF. CDR3 DNA sequence: TGTGCCAGCAGCTTAGTCGGGACTAACACAGATACGCAGTATTTT.

V is TRBV4-1 and J is TRBJ1-5; 10 nucleotides match TRBD1. Germline loops: CDR1 MGHRA, CDR2 YSYEKL. The CDR3 extends over 16 amino acids. Trimming removed 4 bases from V and 7 bases from J; junction bases left unmatched: 10. The CDR3 here is CASSRETGTGEQPQHF. As DNA, the CDR3 is TGCGCCAGCAGCCGAGAAACCGGGACAGGGGAACAGCCCCAGCATTTT.

The chain uses TRBV19 and TRBJ1-5; TRBD1 might be the D (5 bases). There are 14 residues in the CDR3. The ends were cut back, 6 bases at V and 0 bases at J, with 9 bases in the middle. Looked up from germline, CDR1 is LNHDA and CDR2 is SQIVND (reference sequence). The DNA of the CDR3 is TGTGCCAGTAGCGAGGGGTCTAGCAATCAGCCCCAGCATTTT. Its translation: CASSEGSSNQPQHF.

The chain couples TRBV30 to TRBJ1-1; a possible D gene is TRBD1 (5 bases). CDR1 is GTSNPN and CDR2 is SVGIG in the germline V gene (reference sequence). The CDR3 covers 15 residues. Deletions cut 0 bases from V and 4 bases from J, with 15 bases between. CDR3 protein: CAWSVRRGMSTEAFF. In nucleotides, the CDR3 is TGTGCCTGGAGTGTAAGACGGGGGATGAGCACTGAAGCTTTCTTT.

This chain uses TRBV28 with TRBJ1-1; D possibly corresponds to TRBD1 (6 bases). V was trimmed by 5 bases and J by 1 base, leaving 8 bases between them. Germline V gene lookup returns CDR1 MDHEN and CDR2 SYDVKM. CDR3 length equals 13 residues. CDR3 sequence reads: CASSQTGNTEAFF. The CDR3 DNA sequence: TGTGCCAGCAGTCAGACAGGGAACACTGAAGCTTTCTTT.

The chain couples TRBV6-6 to TRBJ2-1; TRBD2 matches 11 bases. V was clipped by 5 bases and J by 9 bases; unmatched bases: 9. Germline lookup yields CDR1 MNHNY and CDR2 SVGAGI (reference sequence). There are 15 residues in the CDR3. The chain's CDR3 is CASSKTSGSRAEQFF. The CDR3 DNA reads as TGTGCCAGCAGTAAAACTAGCGGGAGTAGGGCTGAGCAGTTCTTC.

This rearrangement joins TRBV30 to TRBJ1-6; 7 bases match TRBD1. Germline V gene sequence: CDR1 GTSNPN, CDR2 SVGIG (reference sequence). The trim removed 8 bases at V and 0 bases at J, leaving 10 bases unmatched. The CDR3 contains 16 residues. CDR3 sequence: CALRGQGSSYNSPLHF. CDR3 nucleotide sequence: TGTGCCCTGAGGGGGCAGGGTAGCTCCTATAATTCACCCCTCCACTTT.

This clone occurred once. The chain couples TRBV6-1 to TRBJ2-3; no firm D call. Germline V gene sequence: CDR1 MNHNS, CDR2 SASEGT. Trimming cost V 0 bases and J 3 bases, with 10 bases left between them. There are 15 residues in the CDR3. The CDR3 coding sequence is TGTGCCAGCAGTGAAGCTGCCGGATTAACAGATACGCAGTATTTT. It translates to CASSEAAGLTDTQYF.

The chain couples TRBV9 to TRBJ2-1; 9 positions match TRBD2. CDR1 SGDLS and CDR2 YYNGEE come from the germline V gene. The CDR3 covers 17 residues. The J segment lost 7 bases and the V segment lost 2 bases, leaving 13 bases of the junction unmatched. CDR3: CASSVGPGLALRNEQFF. CDR3 nucleotides: TGTGCCAGCAGCGTGGGCCCCGGACTAGCGTTGCGGAATGAGCAGTTCTTC.

The CDR3 coding sequence is TGTGCCAGCAGTTACTTTTCGGGCTCACCCCTCCACTTT. This translates into CASSYFSGSPLHF. The J gene is TRBJ1-6, the V gene TRBV6-5; D ambiguous. The CDR3 is 13 residues long. From germline, CDR1 is MNHEY and CDR2 SVGAGI. Trimming pared 1 base from V and 10 bases from J, leaving 8 bases between.

This sequence joins TRBV30 and TRBJ1-6; weak D call: TRBD1 (6 bases). Germline-derived CDR1 and CDR2 are GTSNPN and SVGIG (reference sequence). Trimming took 4 bases from V and 0 from J, leaving 10 bases between them. The CDR3 length is 15 residues. CDR3 loop: CAWNRDNSYNSPLHF. DNA of the CDR3: TGTGCCTGGAATAGGGACAACTCCTATAATTCACCCCTCCACTTT.

The rearrangement links TRBV19 to TRBJ2-7, with D hard to call. Trimming shortened V by 3 bases and J by 0 bases, and 12 bases separated the two germline ends. This CDR3 spans 15 amino acids. Per the germline V gene, CDR1 is LNHDA and CDR2 is SQIVND (reference sequence). The CDR3 DNA reads TGTGCCAGTAGTATTAGGGCCAGGAGCTCCTACGAGCAGTACTTC. Amino acids: CASSIRARSSYEQYF.

This sequence joins TRBV7-9 and TRBJ2-3, with D maybe TRBD2 (5 bases). Per germline, CDR1 SEHNR and CDR2 FQNEAQ (reference sequence). The V end was cut by 5 bases, the J end by 2 bases, with 11 bases between. CDR3 length: 14 amino acids. The CDR3 DNA follows: TGTGCCAGCAGCCAAGGACTGGTCACAGATACGCAGTATTTT. Translation gives CASSQGLVTDTQYF.

V is TRBV5-3 and J is TRBJ2-2, with D uncertain. TRBV5-3 is given ORF status, its function remaining uncertain. The CDR3 loop spans 13 amino acids. Deletions cut 2 bases from V and 4 bases from J, with 6 bases between. Here the CDR3 DNA reads TGTGCCAGAAGCTTCGGCTTCACCGGGGAGCTGTTTTTT. Protein sequence: CARSFGFTGELFF.

The chain links TRBV7-8 to TRBJ2-1, with a weak D call TRBD1 (6 bases). The length of the CDR3 is 14 residues. Germline V lookup: CDR1 SGHVS, CDR2 FQNEAQ. V was pared by 1 base and J by 5 bases, with 9 bases between. Here the CDR3 DNA reads TGTGCCAGCAGCTTAGACCGGACAGACAATGAGCAGTTCTTC. Its protein is CASSLDRTDNEQFF.

The chain employs TRBV4-2 and TRBJ2-1, with a weak D call TRBD2 (6 bases). CDR3 length: 17 amino acids. V was shortened by 0 bases and J by 0 bases, with 12 bases between the two germline ends. The germline V gene encodes CDR1 LGHNA and CDR2 YNFKEQ. This chain's CDR3 is CASSQDVRGSSYNEQFF. The DNA of the CDR3 is TGTGCCAGCAGCCAAGACGTTCGGGGGAGCTCCTACAATGAGCAGTTCTTC.

The chain links TRBV5-5 to TRBJ2-3; no reliable D call. The CDR3 loop spans 14 amino acids. V was shortened by 4 bases and J by 2 bases, with 11 bases between the two germline ends. From germline, CDR1 is SGHKS and CDR2 YYEKEE (reference sequence). The CDR3 protein is CASSVDGPTDTQYF. As DNA, the CDR3 is TGTGCCAGCAGCGTGGACGGACCCACAGATACGCAGTATTTT.

This clone came up once. The rearrangement joins TRBV5-6 to TRBJ2-1; no clear D gene. CDR1 is SGHDT and CDR2 is YYEEEE in the germline V gene. V was trimmed by 3 bases and J by 0 bases, leaving 13 bases between them. The CDR3 consists of 16 residues. The CDR3 DNA follows: TGTGCCAGCAGCTACGTGGCTATCAGCTCCTACAATGAGCAGTTCTTC. It codes for CASSYVAISSYNEQFF.

J is TRBJ1-1 and V is TRBV19; 7 positions agree with TRBD1. Germline V gene sequence: CDR1 LNHDA, CDR2 SQIVND (reference sequence). Losses at the gene ends were 4 bases for V and 3 bases for J; bases not matched to a gene: 17. This CDR3 is 18 amino acids long. CDR3 sequence: CASSTRRQGGYGDTEAFF. The DNA for the CDR3 is TGTGCCAGTAGTACACGACGCCAGGGGGGCTATGGGGACACTGAAGCTTTCTTT.

The chain is built from TRBV18 and TRBJ2-3, with a weak D call TRBD2 (6 bases). The germline gives CDR1 KGHSH, CDR2 LQKENI. The CDR3 length is 14 residues. The ends were cut back, 3 bases at V and 2 bases at J, with 9 bases in the middle. The chain's CDR3 is CASSPRRATDTQYF. The CDR3 DNA follows: TGTGCCAGCTCACCTCGGAGGGCCACAGATACGCAGTATTTT.